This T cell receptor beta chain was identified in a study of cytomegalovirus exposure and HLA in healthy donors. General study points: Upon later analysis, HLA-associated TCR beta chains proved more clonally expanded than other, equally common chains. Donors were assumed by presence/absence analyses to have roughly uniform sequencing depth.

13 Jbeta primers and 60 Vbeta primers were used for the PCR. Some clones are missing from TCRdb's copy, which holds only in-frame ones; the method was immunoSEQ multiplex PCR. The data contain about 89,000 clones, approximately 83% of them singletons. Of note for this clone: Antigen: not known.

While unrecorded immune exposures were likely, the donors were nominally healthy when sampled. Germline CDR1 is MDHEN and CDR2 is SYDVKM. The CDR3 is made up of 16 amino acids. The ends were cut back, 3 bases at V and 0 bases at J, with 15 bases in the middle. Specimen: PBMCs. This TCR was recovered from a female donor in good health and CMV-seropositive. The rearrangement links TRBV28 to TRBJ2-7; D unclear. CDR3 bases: TGTGCCAGCAGTTTTACCTTAGCCACCCTCTCCTACGAGCAGTACTTC. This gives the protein CASSFTLATLSYEQYF.